Here is one TCR beta chain with its context. The CDR3 consists of 15 residues. CDR1 and CDR2 (germline): LGHNA, YSLEER. With 2 bases clipped from V and 4 bases from J, the junction kept 4 bases outside the gene matches. This sample stems from a study of blood T cells in healthy people across ages. Per-sample yields of isolated PBMCs were at least 6 million. It was with a sample-barcoded 5' primer and a J-beta primer mix that a second PCR of roughly 6 to 12 cycles was run. TCRdb re-analysed the 5' RACE reads in MiXCR, keeping a single row per CDR3 protein. The table has 450,000 to 600,000 distinct CDR3 sequences, 25% to 35% seen once. The sample was also reused in another study, on T cells of mothers and their children. That study adds: Three healthy Caucasian mothers, along with their six children, served as the donors. The study found slightly higher but non-significant overlap in related versus unrelated mother-child pairs.

The sequencing sample was made of blood. This clonotype was obtained from a boy aged 2 to 10 in good health. V usage is TRBV4-3 and J usage is TRBJ1-2; TRBD1 matches at 10 bases. CDR3 residues: CASSQLGTGAYGYTF. CDR3 DNA sequence: TGCGCCAGCAGCCAACTCGGGACAGGGGCCTATGGCTACACCTTC.